The 7 T cell receptor beta chains presented below share a single source sample, sequenced in a study of T cell clonality in common variable immunodeficiency. Libraries were prepared by immunoSEQ multiplex PCR; TCRdb keeps only in-frame clonotypes and omits some of them. This sample has about 35,000 clones, each found more than once. Specimen: peripheral blood mononuclear cells. The receptors were gathered from a person aged 18 to 70 in good health.

This clone has at least ten counts. The read gets to within 3 residues of the CDR3 end, and the germline J gene fills in the rest. This chain uses TRBV14 with TRBJ2-2; TRBD2 matches at 9 bases. The CDR3 contains 16 residues. Germline CDR1 and CDR2: SGHDN and FVKESK. V shed 1 base, J shed 3 bases, and the junction held 3 bases outside the gene matches. CDR3 DNA (partial): TGTGCCAGCAGCCAAGGACTAGCGGAATACACCGGGGAG. It translates to CASSQGLAEYTGE. The full CDR3 sequence reads CASSQGLAEYTGELFF.

Points on this clone: The CDR3 goes on 3 residues after the read ends, and that part is filled in from the germline J gene. The rearrangement links TRBV7-9 to TRBJ1-2, with 7 bases lining up with TRBD1. V lost 5 bases, J lost 2 bases, and 5 bases stayed unmatched. This CDR3 spans 14 amino acids. Germline assignment: CDR1 SEHNR and CDR2 FQNEAQ (reference sequence). CDR3 DNA, as far as it was read: TGTGCCAGCAGCCCGGGACAGACCAACTATGGC. The encoded protein is CASSPGQTNYG. The CDR3 in its entirety is CASSPGQTNYGYTF. The entire variable domain, with the rest obtained from reference TRBV7-9 and TRBJ1-2, is as follows: DTGVSQNPRHKITKRGQNVTFRCDPISEHNRLYWYRQTLGQGPEFLTYFQNEAQLEKSRLLSDRFSAERPKGSFSTLEIQRTEQGDSAMYLCASSPGQTNYGYTFGSGTRLTVV.

This clone was recorded at least ten times. The sequenced fragment ends 3 residues before the CDR3 boundary, so the rest is inferred from the germline J gene. The chain carries TRBV19 and TRBJ1-4; unclear D gene. The ends were cut back, 4 bases at V and 6 bases at J, with 15 bases in the middle. The CDR3 sequence is 15 residues long. Looked up from germline, CDR1 is LNHDA and CDR2 is SQIVND (reference sequence). CDR3 sequence reads: CASSTRGLPDEKLFF. CDR3 bases read: TGTGCCAGTAGTACGCGGGGTTTACCGGATGAAAAA.

In this sample, this clone turned up a few times. Coverage ceases 3 residues before the CDR3 finishes, and the germline J gene fills in the end. This chain joins TRBV5-1 and TRBJ1-3; D unresolved. The germline V gene has CDR1 SGHRS and CDR2 YFSETQ. The CDR3 is made up of 15 amino acids. The V end was cut by 0 bases, the J end by 0 bases, with 7 bases between. The CDR3 DNA, read in part, is TGCGCCAGCAGCTTGGACACCTCCTCTGGAAACACC. It is translated as CASSLDTSSGNT. The CDR3, in full, reads CASSLDTSSGNTIYF.

This clone was found many times. Read coverage stops 3 residues before the CDR3 terminus; the germline J gene supplies the remainder. This chain links TRBV5-8 with TRBJ2-2; TRBD2 is a possible D gene (6 bases). V lost 4 bases, J lost 2 bases, and 12 bases lay in between. This CDR3 is 15 amino acids long. In germline, CDR1 is SGHTS, CDR2 YDEGEE. This chain's CDR3 is CASSQGLTNTGELFF. The part of the CDR3 DNA that was read is TGTGCCAGCAGCCAGGGACTGACCAACACCGGGGAG.

There are many counts of this clone. The read ends 3 residues shy of where the CDR3 ends; the end is completed using the germline J gene. The chain has TRBV30 and TRBJ1-5; D perhaps matches TRBD1 (6 bases). With 5 bases removed from V and 3 bases from J, the gap between germline ends came to 11 bases. The CDR3 consists of 13 residues. Per the germline V gene, CDR1 is GTSNPN and CDR2 is SVGIG (reference sequence). The CDR3 spells CAWSGGANQPQHF. The CDR3 bases that were read are TGTGCCTGGTCGGGGGGGGCCAATCAGCCC.

With respect to this clone: The read comes to an end 3 residues before the CDR3 does, leaving the germline J gene to fill in the end. The rearrangement links TRBV7-2 to TRBJ1-2; D unclear. This CDR3 is built from 14 residues. Germline loops: CDR1 SGHTA, CDR2 FQGNSA. The chain's CDR3 is CASSVGGSPNDYTF. CDR3 DNA (partial): TGTGCCAGCAGCGTTGGCGGGAGTCCCAACGAC.